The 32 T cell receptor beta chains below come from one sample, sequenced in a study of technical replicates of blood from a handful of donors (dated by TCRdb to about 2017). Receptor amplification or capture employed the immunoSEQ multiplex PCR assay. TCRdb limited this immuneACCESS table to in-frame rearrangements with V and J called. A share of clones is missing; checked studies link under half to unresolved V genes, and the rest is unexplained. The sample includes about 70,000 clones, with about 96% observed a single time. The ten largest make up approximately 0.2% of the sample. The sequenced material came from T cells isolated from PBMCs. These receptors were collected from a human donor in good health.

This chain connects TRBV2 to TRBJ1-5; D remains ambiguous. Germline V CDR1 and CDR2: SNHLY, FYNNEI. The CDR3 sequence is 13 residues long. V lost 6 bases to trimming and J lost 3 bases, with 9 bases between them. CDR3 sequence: CASSKDYNQPQHF. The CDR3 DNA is TGTGCCAGCAGCAAGGACTACAATCAGCCCCAGCATTTT.

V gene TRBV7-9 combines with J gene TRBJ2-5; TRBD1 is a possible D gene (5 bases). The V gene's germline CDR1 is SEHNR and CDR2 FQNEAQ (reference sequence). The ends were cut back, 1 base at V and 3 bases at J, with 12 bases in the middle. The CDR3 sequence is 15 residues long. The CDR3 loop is CASSLGPTAKETQYF. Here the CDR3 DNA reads TGTGCCAGCAGCTTAGGCCCGACAGCTAAAGAGACCCAGTACTTC.

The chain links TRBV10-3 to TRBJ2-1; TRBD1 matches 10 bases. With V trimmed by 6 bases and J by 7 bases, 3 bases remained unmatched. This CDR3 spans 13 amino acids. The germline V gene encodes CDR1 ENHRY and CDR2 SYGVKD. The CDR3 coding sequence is TGTGCCATCAGGGGACAGGGGAGGAATGAGCAGTTCTTC. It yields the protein CAIRGQGRNEQFF.

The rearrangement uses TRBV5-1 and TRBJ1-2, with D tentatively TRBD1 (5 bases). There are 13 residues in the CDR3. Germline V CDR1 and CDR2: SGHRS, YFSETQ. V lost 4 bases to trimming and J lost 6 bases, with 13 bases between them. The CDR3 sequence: CASSPTDNHGYTF. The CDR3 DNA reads TGCGCCAGCAGCCCCACGGACAACCATGGCTACACCTTC.

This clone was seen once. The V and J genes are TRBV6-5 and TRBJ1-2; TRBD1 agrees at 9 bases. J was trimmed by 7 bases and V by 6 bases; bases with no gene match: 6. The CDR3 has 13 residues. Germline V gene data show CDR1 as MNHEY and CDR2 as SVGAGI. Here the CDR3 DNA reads TGTGCCAGCAGACAACAGGGGGCGCGTGGCTACACCTTC. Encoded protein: CASRQQGARGYTF.

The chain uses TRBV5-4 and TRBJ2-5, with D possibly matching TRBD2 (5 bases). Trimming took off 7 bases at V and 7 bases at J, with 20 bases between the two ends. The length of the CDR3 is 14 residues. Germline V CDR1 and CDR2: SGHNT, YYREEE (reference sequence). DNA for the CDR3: TGTGCCAGCTGGTCTAGCCTCAGCCCCTGGACCCAGTACTTC. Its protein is CASWSSLSPWTQYF.

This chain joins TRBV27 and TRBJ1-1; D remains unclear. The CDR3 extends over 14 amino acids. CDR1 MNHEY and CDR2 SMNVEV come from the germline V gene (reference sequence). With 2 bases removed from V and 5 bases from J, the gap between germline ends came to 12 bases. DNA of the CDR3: TGTGCCAGCAGTTTAACCGCGGGTTGGACTGAAGCTTTCTTT. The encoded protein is CASSLTAGWTEAFF.

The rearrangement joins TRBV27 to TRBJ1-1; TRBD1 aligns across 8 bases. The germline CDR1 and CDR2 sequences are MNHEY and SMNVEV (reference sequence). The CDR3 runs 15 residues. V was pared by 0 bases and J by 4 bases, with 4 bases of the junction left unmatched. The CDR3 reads CASSLSGQGVTEAFF. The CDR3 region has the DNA TGTGCCAGCAGTTTATCCGGACAGGGTGTCACTGAAGCTTTCTTT.

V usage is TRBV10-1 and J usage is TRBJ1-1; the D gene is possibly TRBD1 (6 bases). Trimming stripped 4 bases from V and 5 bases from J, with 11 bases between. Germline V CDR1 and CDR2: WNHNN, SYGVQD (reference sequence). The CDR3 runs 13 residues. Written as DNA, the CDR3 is TGCGCCAGCAGTGGTACAGGGTTGACTGAAGCTTTCTTT. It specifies CASSGTGLTEAFF.

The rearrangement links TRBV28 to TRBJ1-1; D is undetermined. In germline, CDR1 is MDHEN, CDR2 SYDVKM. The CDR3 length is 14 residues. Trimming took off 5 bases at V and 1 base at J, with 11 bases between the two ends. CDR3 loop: CASSMPTRNTEAFF. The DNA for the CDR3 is TGTGCCAGCAGTATGCCCACAAGGAACACTGAAGCTTTCTTT.

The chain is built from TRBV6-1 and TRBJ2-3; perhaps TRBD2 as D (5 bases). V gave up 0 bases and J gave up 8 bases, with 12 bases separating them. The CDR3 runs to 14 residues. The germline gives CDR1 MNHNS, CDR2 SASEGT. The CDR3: CASSEAKPGFTQYF. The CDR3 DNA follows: TGTGCCAGCAGTGAAGCGAAGCCGGGATTTACGCAGTATTTT.

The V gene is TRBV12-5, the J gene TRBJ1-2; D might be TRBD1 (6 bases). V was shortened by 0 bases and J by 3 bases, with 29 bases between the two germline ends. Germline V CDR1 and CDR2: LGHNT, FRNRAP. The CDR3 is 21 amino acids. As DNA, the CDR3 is TGTGCTAGTGGTTTGGTACCGGAAAGACAGGCGCTCCCGGGGATATACTATGGCTACACCTTC. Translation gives CASGLVPERQALPGIYYGYTF.

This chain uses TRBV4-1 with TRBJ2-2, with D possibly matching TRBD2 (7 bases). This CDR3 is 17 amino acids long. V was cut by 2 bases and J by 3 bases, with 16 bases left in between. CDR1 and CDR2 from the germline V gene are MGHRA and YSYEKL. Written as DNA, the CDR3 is TGCGCCAGCAGCCAACCCAGCGGGACACCTGACACCGGGGAGCTGTTTTTT. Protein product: CASSQPSGTPDTGELFF.

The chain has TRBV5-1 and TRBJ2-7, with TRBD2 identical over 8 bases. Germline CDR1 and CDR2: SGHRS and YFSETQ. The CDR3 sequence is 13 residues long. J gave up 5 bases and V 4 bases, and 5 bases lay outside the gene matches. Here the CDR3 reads CASSPGGTDEQYF. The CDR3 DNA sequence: TGCGCCAGCAGCCCGGGAGGGACGGACGAGCAGTACTTC.

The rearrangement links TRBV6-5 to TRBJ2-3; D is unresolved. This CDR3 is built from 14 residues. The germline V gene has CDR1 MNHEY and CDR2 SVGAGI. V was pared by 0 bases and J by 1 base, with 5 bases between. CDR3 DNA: TGTGCCAGCAGTTACTCGATAGGCACAGATACGCAGTATTTT. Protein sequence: CASSYSIGTDTQYF.

Written as DNA, the CDR3 is TGTGCCAGCAGCTTGGAGCCGGACAACAATCAGCCCCAGCATTTT. Translation gives CASSLEPDNNQPQHF. V gene TRBV5-4 combines with J gene TRBJ1-5; tentative D call: TRBD1 (5 bases). With 0 bases removed from V and 3 bases from J, the gap between germline ends came to 10 bases. Germline V gives CDR1 SGHNT, CDR2 YYREEE (reference sequence). This CDR3 has 15 residues.

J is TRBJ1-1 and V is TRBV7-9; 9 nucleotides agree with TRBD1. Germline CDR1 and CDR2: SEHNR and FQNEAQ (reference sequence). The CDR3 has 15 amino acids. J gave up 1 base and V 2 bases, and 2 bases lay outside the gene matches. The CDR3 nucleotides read TGTGCCAGCAGCTTAACGGGACAGGGGAACACTGAAGCTTTCTTT. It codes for CASSLTGQGNTEAFF.

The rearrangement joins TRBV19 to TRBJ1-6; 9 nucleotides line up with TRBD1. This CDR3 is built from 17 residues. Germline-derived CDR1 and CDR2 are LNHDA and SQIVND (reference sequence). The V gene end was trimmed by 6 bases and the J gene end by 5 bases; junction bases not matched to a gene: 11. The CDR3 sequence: CASSPLWGQGNNSPLHF. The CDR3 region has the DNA TGTGCCAGTAGCCCCCTATGGGGACAGGGCAATAATTCACCCCTCCACTTT.

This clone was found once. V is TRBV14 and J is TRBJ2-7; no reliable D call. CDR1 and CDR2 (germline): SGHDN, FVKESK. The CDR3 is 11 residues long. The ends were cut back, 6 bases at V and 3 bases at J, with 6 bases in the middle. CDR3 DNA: TGTGCCAGCAGTCCAGACTACGAGCAGTACTTC. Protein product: CASSPDYEQYF.

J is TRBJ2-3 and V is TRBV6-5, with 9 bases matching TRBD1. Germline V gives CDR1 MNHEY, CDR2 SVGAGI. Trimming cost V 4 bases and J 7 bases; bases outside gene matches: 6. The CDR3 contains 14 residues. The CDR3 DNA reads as TGTGCCAGCAGTTCCGGGACAGGGACGAATACGCAGTATTTT. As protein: CASSSGTGTNTQYF.

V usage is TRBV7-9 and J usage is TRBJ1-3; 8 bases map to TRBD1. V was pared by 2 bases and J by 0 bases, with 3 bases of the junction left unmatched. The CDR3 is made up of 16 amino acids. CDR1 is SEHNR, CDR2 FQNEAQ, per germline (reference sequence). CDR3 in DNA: TGTGCCAGCAGCTTACTCGGACAGGGCTCTGGAAACACCATATATTTT. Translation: CASSLLGQGSGNTIYF.

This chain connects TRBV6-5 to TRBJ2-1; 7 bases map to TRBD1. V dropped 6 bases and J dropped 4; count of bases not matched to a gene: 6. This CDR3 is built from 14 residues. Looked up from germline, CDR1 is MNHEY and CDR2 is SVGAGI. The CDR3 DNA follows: TGTGCCAGCAGAAAGGGGGCCGGGTACAATGAGCAGTTCTTC. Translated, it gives CASRKGAGYNEQFF.

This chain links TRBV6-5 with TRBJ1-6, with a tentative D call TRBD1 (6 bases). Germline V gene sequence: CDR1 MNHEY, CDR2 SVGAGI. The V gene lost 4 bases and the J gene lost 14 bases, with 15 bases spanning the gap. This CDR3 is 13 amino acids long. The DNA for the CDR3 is TGTGCCAGCAGTTCGGTTACAGGGAAGGCCCTCCACTTT. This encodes CASSSVTGKALHF.

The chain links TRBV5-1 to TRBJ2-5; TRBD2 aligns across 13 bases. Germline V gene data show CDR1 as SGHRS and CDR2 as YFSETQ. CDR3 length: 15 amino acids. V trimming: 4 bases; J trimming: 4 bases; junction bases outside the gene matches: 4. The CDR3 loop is CASSKGLAGRETQYF. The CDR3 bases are TGCGCCAGCAGCAAGGGACTAGCGGGAAGAGAGACCCAGTACTTC.

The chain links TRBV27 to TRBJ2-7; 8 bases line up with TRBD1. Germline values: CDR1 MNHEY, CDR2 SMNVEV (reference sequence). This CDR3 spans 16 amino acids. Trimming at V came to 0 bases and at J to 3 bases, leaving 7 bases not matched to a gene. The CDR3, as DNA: TGTGCCAGCAGTTTATCTGAGACAGGGGCCCACTACGAGCAGTACTTC. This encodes CASSLSETGAHYEQYF.

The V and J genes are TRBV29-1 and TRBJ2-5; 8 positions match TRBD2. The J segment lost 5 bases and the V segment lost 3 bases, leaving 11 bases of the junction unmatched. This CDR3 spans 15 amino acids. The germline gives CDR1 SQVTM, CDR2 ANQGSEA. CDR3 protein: CSVDSSGRRWETQYF. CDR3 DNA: TGCAGCGTTGATTCGAGCGGGAGACGGTGGGAGACCCAGTACTTC.

In nucleotides, the CDR3 is TGTGCCAGCAGTTTGGGGGGGGATGACTACGAGCAGTACTTC. This encodes CASSLGGDDYEQYF. V gene TRBV28 combines with J gene TRBJ2-7; TRBD2 matches at 7 bases. This CDR3 region has 14 residues. V trimming: 3 bases; J trimming: 3 bases; junction bases outside the gene matches: 5. CDR1 and CDR2 from the germline V gene are MDHEN and SYDVKM.

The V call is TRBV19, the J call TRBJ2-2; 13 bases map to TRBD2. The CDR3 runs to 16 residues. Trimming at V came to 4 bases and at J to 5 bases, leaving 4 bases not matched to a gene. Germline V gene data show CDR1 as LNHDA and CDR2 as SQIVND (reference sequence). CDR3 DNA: TGTGCCAGTAGTAGGACTAGCGGGAGTTGGACCGGGGAGCTGTTTTTT. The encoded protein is CASSRTSGSWTGELFF.

The CDR3 DNA is TGTGCCAGCACTATGGGAAATAGGAAGGGGAACACCATATATTTT. This codes for CASTMGNRKGNTIYF. The chain combines TRBV6-1 with TRBJ1-3, with TRBD1 as a possible D gene (5 bases). Between the trimmed V and J ends, which lost 7 bases and 7 bases, there was a span of 20 bases. Germline lookup yields CDR1 MNHNS and CDR2 SASEGT. The CDR3 is 15 residues long.

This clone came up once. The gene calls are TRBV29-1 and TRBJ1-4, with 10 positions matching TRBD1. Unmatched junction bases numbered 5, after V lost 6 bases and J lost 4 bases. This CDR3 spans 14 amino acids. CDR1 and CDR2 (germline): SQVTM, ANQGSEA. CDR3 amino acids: CSVVGQGGNEKLFF. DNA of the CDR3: TGCAGCGTCGTCGGACAGGGGGGTAATGAAAAACTGTTTTTT.

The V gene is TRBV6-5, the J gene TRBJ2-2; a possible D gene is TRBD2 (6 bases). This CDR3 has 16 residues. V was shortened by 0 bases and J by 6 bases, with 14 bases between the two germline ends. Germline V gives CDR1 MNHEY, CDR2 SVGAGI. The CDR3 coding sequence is TGTGCCAGCAGTTACTCGCCCGCGGGACTTTCCGGGGAGCTGTTTTTT. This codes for CASSYSPAGLSGELFF.

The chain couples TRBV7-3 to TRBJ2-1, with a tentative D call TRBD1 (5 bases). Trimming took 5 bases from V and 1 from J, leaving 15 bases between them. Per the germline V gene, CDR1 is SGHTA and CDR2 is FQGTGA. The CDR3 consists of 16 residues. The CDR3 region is CASSGAGFGSYNEQFF. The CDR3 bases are TGTGCCAGCAGCGGTGCAGGGTTTGGGTCCTACAATGAGCAGTTCTTC. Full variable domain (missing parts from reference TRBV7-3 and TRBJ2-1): GAGVSQTPSNKVTEKGKYVELRCDPISGHTALYWYRQSLGQGPEFLIYFQGTGAADDSGLPNDRFFAVRPEGSVSTLKIQRTERGDSAVYLCASSGAGFGSYNEQFFGPGTRLTVL.